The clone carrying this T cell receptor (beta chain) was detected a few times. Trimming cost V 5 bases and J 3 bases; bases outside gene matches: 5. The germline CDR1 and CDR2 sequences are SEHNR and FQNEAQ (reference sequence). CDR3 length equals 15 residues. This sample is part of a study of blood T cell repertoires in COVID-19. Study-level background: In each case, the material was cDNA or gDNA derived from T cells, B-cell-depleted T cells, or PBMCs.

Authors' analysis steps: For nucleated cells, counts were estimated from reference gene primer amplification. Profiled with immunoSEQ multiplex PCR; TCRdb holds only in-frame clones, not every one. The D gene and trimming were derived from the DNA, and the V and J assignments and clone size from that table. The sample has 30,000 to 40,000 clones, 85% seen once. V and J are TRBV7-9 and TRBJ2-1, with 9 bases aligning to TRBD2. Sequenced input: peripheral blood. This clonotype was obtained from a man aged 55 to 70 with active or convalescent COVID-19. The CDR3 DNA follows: TGTGCCAGCAGCCAGAGCGGGAGGAACTACAATGAGCAGTTCTTC. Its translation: CASSQSGRNYNEQFF. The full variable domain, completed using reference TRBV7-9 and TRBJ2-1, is DTGVSQNPRHKITKRGQNVTFRCDPISEHNRLYWYRQTLGQGPEFLTYFQNEAQLEKSRLLSDRFSAERPKGSFSTLEIQRTEQGDSAMYLCASSQSGRNYNEQFFGPGTRLTVL.